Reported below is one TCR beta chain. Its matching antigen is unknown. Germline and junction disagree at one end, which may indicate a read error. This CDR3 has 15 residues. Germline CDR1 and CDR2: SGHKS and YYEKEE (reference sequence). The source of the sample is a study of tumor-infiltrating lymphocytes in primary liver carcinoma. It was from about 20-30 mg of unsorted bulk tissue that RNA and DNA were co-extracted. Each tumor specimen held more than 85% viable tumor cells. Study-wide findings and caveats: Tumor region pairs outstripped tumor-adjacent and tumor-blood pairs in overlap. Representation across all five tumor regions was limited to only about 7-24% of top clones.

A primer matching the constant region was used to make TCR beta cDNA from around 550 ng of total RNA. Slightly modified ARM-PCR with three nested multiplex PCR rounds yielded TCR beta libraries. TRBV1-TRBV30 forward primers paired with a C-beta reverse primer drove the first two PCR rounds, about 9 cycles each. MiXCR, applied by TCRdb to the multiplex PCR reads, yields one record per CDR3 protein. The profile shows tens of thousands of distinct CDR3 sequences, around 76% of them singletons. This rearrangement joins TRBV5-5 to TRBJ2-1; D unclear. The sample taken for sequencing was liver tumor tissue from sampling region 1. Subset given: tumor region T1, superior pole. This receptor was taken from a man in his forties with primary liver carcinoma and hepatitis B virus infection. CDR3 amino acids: CASSLVFSPYNKQFF. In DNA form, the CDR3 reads TGTGCCAGCAGTCTTGTCTTTTCCCCGTACAATAAGCAGTTCTTC.